This T cell receptor (beta chain) was recorded in a study of beta chain features in type 1 diabetes. Study at large: Age, gender, cell numbers and subset yield matched between patients and controls.

Investigators reverse transcribed all isolated RNA, so they sequenced expressed TCRB transcripts. Clones were read by immunoSEQ multiplex PCR, and TCRdb kept only the in-frame ones, dropping some. The table lists about 150,000 clones, approximately 10% of them singletons, with about 2.1% in the top ten. From germline, CDR1 is SQVTM and CDR2 ANQGSEA. The CDR3 totals 13 residues. V was clipped by 7 bases and J by 2 bases; unmatched bases: 4. This clone was observed a handful of times. This receptor was obtained from a man aged 18 to 29 in good health. Sequenced sample: central memory CD4+ T cells from blood. The rearrangement uses TRBV29-1 and TRBJ1-5, with 8 bases lining up with TRBD1. The CDR3 DNA reads as TGCAGCGCCCAGACAGGGGGCAATCAGCCCCAGCATTTT. Translation gives CSAQTGGNQPQHF.